Described below is a single TCR beta chain sequence and its context. Data came from immunoSEQ multiplex PCR; TCRdb stores just in-frame clones and leaves some out. The sample shows 120,000 to 150,000 clones, over 75% of them seen only once. The data belong to a study of T cell responses to AZD1222 COVID-19 vaccine. This CDR3 has 15 residues. The germline gives CDR1 PRHDT, CDR2 FYEKMQ (reference sequence). V was shortened by 10 bases and J by 0 bases, with 17 bases between the two germline ends. The sequence derives from an adult in good health. Sequencing used peripheral blood, obtained on day 0 of AZD1222 vaccination. The rearrangement uses TRBV13 and TRBJ2-3; D is ambiguous. CDR3 protein: CATAEQVLSTDTQYF. The CDR3 DNA is TGTGCCACCGCTGAGCAGGTACTTAGCACAGATACGCAGTATTTT.